The next 17 T cell receptor beta chains were all read from a single sample in a study of blood T cells in healthy people across ages. Next came a second PCR, run for about 6 to 12 cycles, which used a sample-barcoded 5' primer along with a J-beta primer mix. TCRdb re-called the 5' RACE reads through MiXCR, storing one row per CDR3 protein. The table records under 1,000,000 distinct CDR3 sequences, about 42% of them present only once. Sample: blood. These receptors originate from a man older than 75 in good health.

This clonotype was observed once. A read error may produce the germline difference seen at one junction end. As DNA, the CDR3 is TGTGCCGGCAGCCCGCGGGGGTTTAACTATGGCTACACCTTC. Protein: CAGSPRGFNYGYTF. The gene calls are TRBV3-1 and TRBJ1-2; tentatively, D is TRBD1 (5 bases). Germline CDR1 reads LGHDT; CDR2 reads YNNKEL (reference sequence). This CDR3 region has 14 residues.

The V gene is TRBV12-3 or TRBV12-4, the J gene TRBJ2-1, with D hard to call. The CDR3 extends over 14 amino acids. The V and J ends lost 5 bases and 3 bases respectively, with 11 bases between them. The CDR3 coding sequence is TGTGCCAGCAGTACCCGACTCAACTACAATGAGCAGTTCTTC. Its protein product is CASSTRLNYNEQFF.

The sample holds a few counts of this clonotype. The chain employs TRBV6-6 and TRBJ2-1; 8 bases line up with TRBD1. With 4 bases clipped from V and 5 bases from J, the junction kept 13 bases outside the gene matches. Per germline, CDR1 MNHNY and CDR2 SVGAGI (reference sequence). The CDR3 length is 17 residues. The CDR3 coding sequence is TGTGCCAGCAGTTTCCTAAGGGGGACAGGAAGAAACAATGAGCAGTTCTTC. Protein: CASSFLRGTGRNNEQFF.

This clonotype has only a few counts. This chain links TRBV14 with TRBJ2-7; either TRBD1 or TRBD2 may fit D (5 bases each). The CDR3 consists of 14 residues. The V end lost 1 base, the J end lost 3 bases, and 10 bases lay between the germline ends. Germline V gene data show CDR1 as SGHDN and CDR2 as FVKESK. DNA of the CDR3: TGTGCCAGCAGCCAAGGGGACGGAAGCTACGAGCAGTACTTC. This codes for CASSQGDGSYEQYF. The full variable domain, rest sourced from reference TRBV14 and TRBJ2-7, is EAGVTQFPSHSVIEKGQTVTLRCDPISGHDNLYWYRRVMGKEIKFLLHFVKESKQDESGMPNNRFLAERTGGTYSTLKVQPAELEDSGVYFCASSQGDGSYEQYFGPGTRLTVT.

V and J are TRBV6-2 or TRBV6-3 and TRBJ2-2; 7 nucleotides agree with TRBD2. The V and J ends lost 6 bases and 6 bases, in that order; junction bases with no gene match: 4. The CDR3 is 13 residues long. Germline V CDR1 and CDR2: MNHEY, SVGEGT. The CDR3 here is CASRTSGAGELFF. The CDR3 nucleotides are TGTGCCAGCAGAACCAGCGGGGCCGGGGAGCTGTTTTTT.

The chain couples TRBV14 to TRBJ2-7; 10 bases align to TRBD1. CDR3 length: 13 residues. V was pared by 5 bases and J by 7 bases, with 5 bases of the junction left unmatched. The germline CDR1 and CDR2 sequences are SGHDN and FVKESK. CDR3 coding DNA: TGTGCCAGCAGCAGGACAGGGGGTACGGAGCAGTACTTC. Its protein product is CASSRTGGTEQYF.

The chain has TRBV5-1 and TRBJ2-5; 7 bases agree with TRBD2. The CDR3 has 18 amino acids. CDR1 and CDR2 (germline): SGHRS, YFSETQ. Trimming took 4 bases from V and 2 from J; bases not matched to a gene: 17. The CDR3 spells CASSKSGGGSTLQETQYF. The CDR3 DNA follows: TGCGCCAGCAGCAAGAGCGGCGGGGGTAGCACCTTACAAGAGACCCAGTACTTC. The full variable domain, completed using reference TRBV5-1 and TRBJ2-5, is KAGVTQTPRYLIKTRGQQVTLSCSPISGHRSVSWYQQTPGQGLQFLFEYFSETQRNKGNFPGRFSGRQFSNSRSEMNVSTLELGDSALYLCASSKSGGGSTLQETQYFGPGTRLLVL.

The V and J genes are TRBV7-2 and TRBJ2-7; TRBD2 is a possible D gene (6 bases). Germline V gene data show CDR1 as SGHTA and CDR2 as FQGNSA. Trimming took 4 bases from V and 2 from J, leaving 12 bases between them. This CDR3 spans 14 amino acids. This chain's CDR3 is CASSYGGIAYEQYF. Here the CDR3 DNA reads TGTGCCAGCAGCTATGGGGGGATTGCCTACGAGCAGTACTTC.

This clonotype was observed a few times. The chain is built from TRBV4-3 and TRBJ2-7; D gene ambiguous. The ends were cut back, 0 bases at V and 2 bases at J, with 11 bases in the middle. The CDR3 contains 15 residues. CDR1 and CDR2 (germline): LGHNA, YSLEER. CDR3 sequence: CASSQDLTLTYEQYF. In DNA, the CDR3 is TGCGCCAGCAGCCAAGATCTTACCCTAACCTACGAGCAGTACTTC.

The table lists this clonotype with a few counts. This sequence joins TRBV4-1 and TRBJ2-7; no firm D call. The CDR3 is made up of 14 amino acids. Per germline, CDR1 MGHRA and CDR2 YSYEKL. V was pared by 1 base and J by 2 bases, with 9 bases between. CDR3: CASSQGTPPYEQYF. The CDR3 DNA reads TGCGCCAGCAGCCAAGGCACTCCTCCCTACGAGCAGTACTTC.

This chain joins TRBV19 and TRBJ2-5; 8 positions agree with TRBD1. Germline V gene sequence: CDR1 LNHDA, CDR2 SQIVND (reference sequence). The CDR3 is made up of 14 amino acids. J lost 1 base, V lost 7 bases, and 5 bases had no gene match. This CDR3 reads CASTDRGSQETQYF. CDR3 coding DNA: TGTGCCAGTACAGACAGGGGATCCCAAGAGACCCAGTACTTC.

This clonotype was seen a handful of times. The chain combines TRBV7-2 with TRBJ2-3; 9 nucleotides match TRBD2. This CDR3 contains 16 residues. The ends lost 5 bases at V and 4 bases at J; junction bases unmatched: 10. Germline values: CDR1 SGHTA, CDR2 FQGNSA. CDR3 in amino acids: CASSRIAGVGADTQYF. The CDR3 region has the DNA TGTGCCAGCAGCCGAATAGCGGGAGTGGGGGCAGATACGCAGTATTTT. The full variable domain, its missing parts supplied by reference TRBV7-2 and TRBJ2-3, is GAGVSQSPSNKVTEKGKDVELRCDPISGHTALYWYRQSLGQGLEFLIYFQGNSAPDKSGLPSDRFSAERTGGSVSTLTIQRTQQEDSAVYLCASSRIAGVGADTQYFGPGTRLTVL.

The rearrangement uses TRBV24-1 and TRBJ2-7; 9 bases map to TRBD1. J gave up 5 bases and V 4 bases, and 5 bases lay outside the gene matches. Germline V CDR1 and CDR2: KGHDR, SFDVKD. CDR3 size: 14 residues. The CDR3 here is CATSDWDRANEQYF. The CDR3 nucleotides are TGTGCCACCAGTGACTGGGACAGGGCGAACGAGCAGTACTTC.

The chain joins TRBV6-6 to TRBJ1-6; TRBD1 might be the D (5 bases). CDR3 length: 12 amino acids. V dropped 6 bases and J dropped 8 bases, with 8 bases sitting between them. Per germline, CDR1 MNHNY and CDR2 SVGAGI (reference sequence). The CDR3 DNA is TGTGCCAGCAGCGTCAGGGATTCACCCCTCCACTTT. Amino acids: CASSVRDSPLHF.

This clonotype came up a few times. The gene calls are TRBV29-1 and TRBJ2-7, with 8 bases fitting TRBD1. The CDR3 has 13 residues. Germline loops: CDR1 SQVTM, CDR2 ANQGSEA. V lost 5 bases to trimming and J lost 1 base; unmatched junction nucleotides: 4. The CDR3: CSVIRQGSYEQYF. Here the CDR3 DNA reads TGCAGCGTTATAAGACAGGGGTCCTACGAGCAGTACTTC.

The chain couples TRBV20-1 to TRBJ1-5; no clear D gene. Germline V gene data show CDR1 as DFQATT and CDR2 as SNEGSKA (reference sequence). The CDR3 is made up of 15 amino acids. Trimming removed 1 base at V and 3 bases at J, with 13 bases between. CDR3 sequence (DNA): TGCAGTGCTAGAGTACCCGGTGGGCCCAATCAGCCCCAGCATTTT. It encodes CSARVPGGPNQPQHF.

This clonotype was seen a handful of times. This rearrangement joins TRBV24-1 to TRBJ2-5; D possibly corresponds to TRBD1 (6 bases). The end of the DNA aligns better with TRBJ2-7, so the J call may be wrong. CDR1 KGHDR and CDR2 SFDVKD come from the germline V gene. This CDR3 has 14 residues. The CDR3 region is CATSEGAVRGEQYF. In DNA, the CDR3 is TGTGCCACCAGTGAGGGGGCAGTGCGTGGCGAGCAGTACTTC.